A single sample is the source of the 22 T cell receptor beta chains below, sequenced in a study of Graves' ophthalmopathy and Graves' hyperthyroidism. CDR3 regions of TCR beta were amplified from RNA transcripts. HTBI-primed first-round RT-PCR preceded second-round multiplex PCR. Each CDR3 protein gets one entry after TCRdb re-called the multiplex PCR reads with MiXCR. The sample holds roughly 400,000 distinct CDR3 sequences; about 15% are singletons and the top ten take 2.4%. Input material: peripheral blood. These receptors came from an adult woman with stable Graves' hyperthyroidism.

The chain links TRBV6-1 to TRBJ1-5; the D gene is possibly TRBD1 (5 bases). CDR3 size: 13 residues. CDR1 is MNHNS, CDR2 SASEGT, per germline. The V end was cut by 3 bases, the J end by 9 bases, with 12 bases between. The CDR3 spells CASSDTQGSPQHF. The CDR3 bases are TGTGCCAGCAGTGATACCCAGGGTTCGCCCCAGCATTTT.

This clonotype was detected many times. The chain combines TRBV10-3 with TRBJ1-1; 7 nucleotides align to TRBD1. This CDR3 contains 15 residues. With V trimmed by 0 bases and J by 1 base, 2 bases remained unmatched. Germline V CDR1 and CDR2: ENHRY, SYGVKD. The CDR3 is CAISESTGPNTEAFF. The CDR3, as DNA: TGTGCCATCAGTGAGTCGACAGGGCCGAACACTGAAGCTTTCTTT.

This clonotype was recorded many times. The V and J genes are TRBV6-5 and TRBJ1-2, with TRBD1 matching over 7 bases. V was pared by 0 bases and J by 8 bases, with 3 bases of the junction left unmatched. Germline CDR1 MNHEY, CDR2 SVGAGI. This CDR3 comprises 13 residues. The CDR3 nucleotides read TGTGCCAGCAGTTACTCGAGGGGGCTAGGCTACACCTTC. It encodes CASSYSRGLGYTF.

This clonotype was counted at least ten times. The chain uses TRBV19 and TRBJ2-6; no clear D gene. In germline, CDR1 is LNHDA, CDR2 SQIVND (reference sequence). V lost 3 bases, J lost 0 bases, and 12 bases lay in between. This CDR3 has 17 residues. The DNA for the CDR3 is TGTGCCAGTAGTATCGCAGGAACCCCCTCTGGGGCCAACGTCCTGACTTTC. This codes for CASSIAGTPSGANVLTF.

This clonotype was recorded many times. The chain joins TRBV9 to TRBJ2-2; the match to TRBD2 covers 13 bases. Germline CDR1 and CDR2: SGDLS and YYNGEE. This CDR3 is built from 16 residues. Trimming at V came to 3 bases and at J to 4 bases, leaving 3 bases not matched to a gene. The chain's CDR3 is CASSATSGRGTGELFF. The CDR3 DNA reads as TGTGCCAGCAGCGCCACTAGCGGGAGGGGCACCGGGGAGCTGTTTTTT.

The chain has TRBV11-1 and TRBJ1-1; a possible D gene is TRBD1 (6 bases). This CDR3 is 16 amino acids long. Germline lookup yields CDR1 SGHAT and CDR2 FQDESV (reference sequence). Trimming removed 5 bases from V and 0 bases from J, with 16 bases in between. This CDR3 is CASSPGQDRVNTEAFF. The CDR3 DNA sequence: TGTGCCAGCAGCCCCGGTCAGGACAGAGTGAACACTGAAGCTTTCTTT.

This clonotype was recorded at least ten times. The chain has TRBV30 and TRBJ1-2, with D uncertain. CDR1 GTSNPN and CDR2 SVGIG come from the germline V gene (reference sequence). This CDR3 comprises 14 residues. Trimming left V 0 bases short and J 0 bases short, with 8 bases between. DNA of the CDR3: TGTGCCTGGAGTGTGGGCGCTGCTAACTATGGCTACACCTTC. Translated: CAWSVGAANYGYTF. Using reference TRBV30 and TRBJ1-2 for the parts outside the CDR3, the full variable domain is SQTIHQWPATLVQPVGSPLSLECTVEGTSNPNLYWYRQAAGRGLQLLFYSVGIGQISSEVPQNLSASRPQDRQFILSSKKLLLSDSGFYLCAWSVGAANYGYTFGSGTRLTVV.

Many counts were recorded for this clonotype. V gene TRBV28 combines with J gene TRBJ2-7, with 7 bases aligning to TRBD2. The V segment lost 7 bases and the J segment 0 bases; nucleotides outside the gene matches: 9. Germline loops: CDR1 MDHEN, CDR2 SYDVKM. The CDR3 length is 15 residues. CDR3 in DNA: TGTGCCAGCACCTTTGTACGGGAGGACTCCTACGAGCAGTACTTC. This sequence encodes CASTFVREDSYEQYF. Looking up the rest from reference TRBV28 and TRBJ2-7 gives the full variable domain: DVKVTQSSRYLVKRTGEKVFLECVQDMDHENMFWYRQDPGLGLRLIYFSYDVKMKEKGDIPEGYSVSREKKERFSLILESASTNQTSMYLCASTFVREDSYEQYFGPGTRLTVT.

This clonotype was observed at least ten times. This chain joins TRBV28 and TRBJ1-5; possible D gene TRBD1, 6 bases. V shed 3 bases and J shed 0 bases, with 12 bases lying between them. Per the germline V gene, CDR1 is MDHEN and CDR2 is SYDVKM. This CDR3 spans 16 amino acids. CDR3 coding DNA: TGTGCCAGCAGTTTCTATGGGACACATAGCAATCAGCCCCAGCATTTT. It yields the protein CASSFYGTHSNQPQHF.

V and J are TRBV27 and TRBJ2-5, with 8 bases aligning to TRBD1. V dropped 5 bases and J dropped 5; count of bases not matched to a gene: 7. Germline V gene lookup returns CDR1 MNHEY and CDR2 SMNVEV (reference sequence). The length of the CDR3 is 14 residues. CDR3 DNA sequence: TGTGCCAGCAGTCCACGACAGGGGTCGGAGACCCAGTACTTC. This sequence encodes CASSPRQGSETQYF.

This clonotype was recorded at least ten times. CDR3 DNA: TGTGCCAGCAGCTACGCGGGAGGGCCTGGGAACATTCAGTACTTC. It is translated as CASSYAGGPGNIQYF. V and J are TRBV9 and TRBJ2-4, with 9 bases that match TRBD2. Germline CDR1 and CDR2: SGDLS and YYNGEE. CDR3 size: 15 residues. V lost 4 bases, J lost 7 bases, and 9 bases stayed unmatched. The entire variable domain, with the rest obtained from reference TRBV9 and TRBJ2-4, is as follows: DSGVTQTPKHLITATGQRVTLRCSPRSGDLSVYWYQQSLDQGLQFLIQYYNGEERAKGNILERFSAQQFPDLHSELNLSSLELGDSALYFCASSYAGGPGNIQYFGAGTRLSVL.

This clonotype occurred many times. The rearrangement uses TRBV12-3 or TRBV12-4 and TRBJ1-1; the D is unclear. There are 14 residues in the CDR3. Trimming shortened V by 5 bases and J by 5 bases, and 15 bases separated the two germline ends. CDR3 coding DNA: TGTGCCAGCAGTCAAAGGACGGGAGGGACTGAAGCTTTCTTT. Its protein product is CASSQRTGGTEAFF.

This clonotype was observed at least ten times. This sequence joins TRBV4-2 and TRBJ1-2; no clear D gene. Trimming took off 0 bases at V and 6 bases at J, with 11 bases between the two ends. This CDR3 comprises 14 residues. In germline, CDR1 is LGHNA, CDR2 YNFKEQ. Here the CDR3 reads CASSQDRATHGYTF. The CDR3 DNA is TGTGCCAGCAGCCAAGATAGGGCTACGCATGGCTACACCTTC.

This clonotype was seen ten or more times. The chain is built from TRBV6-2 or TRBV6-3 and TRBJ2-2, with 12 bases identical to TRBD2. This CDR3 has 16 amino acids. The germline CDR1 and CDR2 sequences are MNHEY and SVGEGT. The V and J ends lost 5 bases and 3 bases, in that order; junction bases with no gene match: 4. The CDR3 loop is CASSRTSGDDTGELFF. The CDR3 DNA follows: TGTGCCAGCAGTCGGACTAGCGGGGACGACACCGGGGAGCTGTTTTTT.

This clonotype turned up a few times. V is TRBV12-3 or TRBV12-4 and J is TRBJ2-2; 7 bases are shared with TRBD1. The CDR3 covers 15 residues. V dropped 6 bases and J dropped 1; count of bases not matched to a gene: 5. In nucleotides, the CDR3 is TGTGCCAGCAGCTCGGGACAGAAGAACACCGGGGAGCTGTTTTTT. Translating it yields CASSSGQKNTGELFF.

This clonotype was detected many times. The rearrangement joins TRBV19 to TRBJ1-1, with D hard to call. The CDR3 runs 15 residues. Per germline, CDR1 LNHDA and CDR2 SQIVND (reference sequence). The V end was cut by 6 bases, the J end by 0 bases, with 14 bases between. CDR3 amino acids: CASRPRERMNTEAFF. CDR3 sequence (DNA): TGTGCCAGTAGACCAAGGGAGAGGATGAACACTGAAGCTTTCTTT.

This clonotype showed up just a few times. V usage is TRBV10-3 and J usage is TRBJ1-6; possible D gene TRBD1, 6 bases. The germline CDR1 and CDR2 sequences are ENHRY and SYGVKD. This CDR3 has 17 residues. V was pared by 3 bases and J by 9 bases, with 21 bases between. This CDR3 reads CAISDPPGAGEGSPLHF. The CDR3 DNA reads TGTGCCATCAGTGACCCCCCCGGGGCAGGGGAAGGTTCACCCCTCCACTTT.

This clonotype was detected many times. The junction departs from the called germline gene at one end, perhaps through a read error. The rearrangement uses TRBV7-2 and TRBJ2-4; a weak D match, TRBD2 (6 bases). The CDR3 loop spans 16 amino acids. Germline-derived CDR1 and CDR2 are SGHTA and FQGNSA. The DNA for the CDR3 is TGTGCCAGCAGCTTCCCCAGATCACTAGCCAAAAACATTAAGTACTTC. Translated: CASSFPRSLAKNIKYF.

This clonotype was counted many times. Here the CDR3 reads CASSPRYDGNYEQYF. CDR3 nucleotides: TGTGCCAGCAGCCCCCGCTATGACGGGAACTACGAGCAGTACTTC. This chain joins TRBV7-6 and TRBJ2-7; tentatively, D is TRBD2 (5 bases). Germline V gene lookup returns CDR1 SGHVS and CDR2 FNYEAQ. The ends were cut back, 5 bases at V and 3 bases at J, with 17 bases in the middle. The CDR3 extends over 15 amino acids.

This clonotype appeared a few times. CDR3 in amino acids: CASSPNTYYEQYF. The CDR3 DNA is TGTGCCAGCTCACCAAACACTTACTACGAGCAGTACTTC. The chain carries TRBV18 and TRBJ2-7, with no clear D. The CDR3 totals 13 residues. Germline CDR1 is KGHSH and CDR2 is LQKENI. Between the trimmed V and J ends, which lost 2 bases and 3 bases, there was a span of 8 bases. The full variable domain, rest sourced from reference TRBV18 and TRBJ2-7, is NAGVMQNPRHLVRRRGQEARLRCSPMKGHSHVYWYRQLPEEGLKFMVYLQKENIIDESGMPKERFSAEFPKEGPSILRIQQVVRGDSAAYFCASSPNTYYEQYFGPGTRLTVT.

The rearrangement joins TRBV20-1 to TRBJ2-7; TRBD2 aligns across 8 bases. The germline CDR1 and CDR2 sequences are DFQATT and SNEGSKA (reference sequence). After removal of 1 base from V and 2 bases from J, the junction contained 4 bases not matched to a gene. The CDR3 is 14 amino acids. The CDR3 sequence: CSARVSGTPYEQYF. Written as DNA, the CDR3 is TGCAGTGCTAGAGTTAGCGGGACCCCCTACGAGCAGTACTTC.

This chain joins TRBV7-9 and TRBJ2-5; the D gene is possibly TRBD2 (6 bases). The CDR3 sequence is 11 residues long. V gave up 2 bases and J gave up 10 bases, with 8 bases separating them. The V gene's germline CDR1 is SEHNR and CDR2 FQNEAQ (reference sequence). CDR3 amino acids: CASSLQEGQYF. CDR3 nucleotides: TGTGCCAGCAGCTTACAGGAGGGCCAGTACTTC.